One and the same sample provided the 29 T cell receptor beta chains below, sequenced in a study of response to subunit inactivated influenza vaccine. TCRdb re-called the RT-PCR reads through MiXCR, storing one row per CDR3 protein. Found here are 650,000 to 800,000 distinct CDR3 sequences, approximately 15% of them singletons; the top ten hold 5.5% to 7%. Sequenced here: PBMCs from blood, sampled roughly 15 days before vaccination. The source of these receptors is a man aged 45-60 years who received an inactivated influenza vaccine.

This chain connects TRBV28 to TRBJ2-6; D may be TRBD1 (6 bases). V gave up 5 bases and J gave up 0 bases, with 8 bases separating them. The CDR3 sequence is 15 residues long. Per germline, CDR1 MDHEN and CDR2 SYDVKM. CDR3 nucleotide sequence: TGTGCCAGCAGTGAGACAGGCTCTGGGGCCAACGTCCTGACTTTC. It translates to CASSETGSGANVLTF.

This clonotype was counted between two and nine times. The chain combines TRBV5-1 with TRBJ2-1; perhaps TRBD1 as D (5 bases). The CDR3 runs to 15 residues. V gave up 0 bases and J gave up 6 bases, with 13 bases separating them. Germline V gives CDR1 SGHRS, CDR2 YFSETQ. CDR3 nucleotide sequence: TGCGCCAGCAGCTTGGAGGTTTACCAGGGCAATGAGCAGTTCTTC. Residues: CASSLEVYQGNEQFF.

This chain connects TRBV15 to TRBJ2-3; D remains ambiguous. Germline V gene data show CDR1 as LNHNV and CDR2 as YYDKDF (reference sequence). The CDR3 is 15 amino acids. Trimming took 0 bases from V and 5 from J, leaving 12 bases between them. This chain's CDR3 is CATSRDANKGDTQYF. CDR3 DNA: TGTGCCACCAGCAGAGATGCCAATAAGGGAGATACGCAGTATTTT.

This clonotype occurred many times. The chain couples TRBV7-2 to TRBJ1-1; no clear D gene. This CDR3 is built from 12 residues. The V and J ends lost 4 bases and 11 bases respectively, with 14 bases between them. Germline-derived CDR1 and CDR2 are SGHTA and FQGNSA. The CDR3 loop reads CASSSGWVPAFF. CDR3 bases: TGTGCCAGCAGCTCGGGTTGGGTTCCCGCTTTCTTT.

The chain is built from TRBV7-9 and TRBJ2-7, with TRBD1 matching over 10 bases. V lost 7 bases, J lost 0 bases, and 3 bases stayed unmatched. In germline, CDR1 is SEHNR, CDR2 FQNEAQ (reference sequence). The CDR3 is made up of 14 amino acids. The CDR3 region has the DNA TGTGCCAGCACCCGGACAGGGGGCTCCTACGAGCAGTACTTC. It translates to CASTRTGGSYEQYF.

This clonotype was seen only a few times. The chain employs TRBV28 and TRBJ2-7; D call uncertain. Germline V gives CDR1 MDHEN, CDR2 SYDVKM. The CDR3 has 17 residues. V gave up 1 base and J gave up 2 bases, with 18 bases separating them. The CDR3 DNA is TGTGCCAGCAGTTTATTGATGGGGTCCATCCTAACCTACGAGCAGTACTTC. Amino acid sequence: CASSLLMGSILTYEQYF.

J is TRBJ2-5 and V is TRBV6-1, with TRBD1 identical over 7 bases. CDR3 length equals 14 residues. With V trimmed by 4 bases and J by 4 bases, 6 bases remained unmatched. Germline lookup yields CDR1 MNHNS and CDR2 SASEGT. DNA of the CDR3: TGTGCCAGCAGTGGTCTACAGGGGAGAGAGACCCAGTACTTC. Protein product: CASSGLQGRETQYF.

In its sample, this clonotype was seen many times. Here the CDR3 reads CSVEWQGGDDEQFF. CDR3 in DNA: TGCAGCGTCGAATGGCAGGGGGGGGACGATGAGCAGTTCTTC. The V gene is TRBV29-1, the J gene TRBJ2-1; D possibly matches TRBD1 or TRBD2 (7 bases each). With 6 bases removed from V and 8 bases from J, the gap between germline ends came to 20 bases. The germline V gene has CDR1 SQVTM and CDR2 ANQGSEA. The CDR3 runs to 14 residues.

This clonotype was recorded a few times. The chain couples TRBV3-1 to TRBJ1-5; D gene uncertain. CDR3 length: 14 residues. Trimming cost V 0 bases and J 5 bases, with 8 bases left between them. The germline gives CDR1 LGHDT, CDR2 YNNKEL (reference sequence). CDR3 in amino acids: CASSQEGLHQPQHF. Here the CDR3 DNA reads TGTGCCAGCAGCCAAGAGGGGTTGCATCAGCCCCAGCATTTT. Filled out from reference TRBV3-1 and TRBJ1-5, the complete variable domain reads DTAVSQTPKYLVTQMGNDKSIKCEQNLGHDTMYWYKQDSKKFLKIMFSYNNKELIINETVPNRFSPKSPDKAHLNLHINSLELGDSAVYFCASSQEGLHQPQHFGDGTRLSIL.

In its sample, this clonotype was seen a few times. The genes are TRBV15 and TRBJ2-2, with a tentative D call TRBD2 (5 bases). The CDR3 is made up of 16 amino acids. CDR1 LNHNV and CDR2 YYDKDF come from the germline V gene (reference sequence). The germline V and J ends were trimmed by 1 base and 6 bases, with 15 bases remaining between them. CDR3 DNA: TGTGCCACCAGCAGAGTCGGGCGGGTTGGCGCCGGGGAGCTGTTTTTT. Translation gives CATSRVGRVGAGELFF.

This clonotype was seen ten or more times. V usage is TRBV12-3 or TRBV12-4 and J usage is TRBJ1-5; 10 bases agree with TRBD1. The CDR3 spans 14 residues. The V and J ends lost 10 bases and 3 bases, in that order; junction bases with no gene match: 6. The CDR3 sequence is CATRTGGINQPQHF. The CDR3 DNA is TGTGCCACCCGGACAGGGGGGATCAATCAGCCCCAGCATTTT.

The chain uses TRBV28 and TRBJ2-1; a possible D gene is TRBD2 (6 bases). The germline V gene encodes CDR1 MDHEN and CDR2 SYDVKM. The CDR3 is 14 amino acids. The V end lost 8 bases, the J end lost 1 base, and 12 bases lay between the germline ends. The CDR3 region is CASRERVSYNEQFF. In nucleotides, the CDR3 is TGTGCCAGCCGGGAGCGGGTGTCCTACAATGAGCAGTTCTTC.

The chain couples TRBV20-1 to TRBJ2-1, with 13 bases lining up with TRBD2. Per the germline V gene, CDR1 is DFQATT and CDR2 is SNEGSKA (reference sequence). The CDR3 is made up of 19 amino acids. V lost 2 bases, J lost 16 bases, and 26 bases stayed unmatched. The chain's CDR3 is CSARPPVAGTSGITRGVFF. CDR3 sequence (DNA): TGCAGTGCTAGACCCCCGGTTGCTGGGACTAGCGGGATAACTCGGGGAGTCTTCTTC.

In its sample, this clonotype was seen a few times. This chain links TRBV20-1 with TRBJ1-1; weak D call: TRBD1 (6 bases). The CDR3 runs 14 residues. From germline, CDR1 is DFQATT and CDR2 SNEGSKA (reference sequence). Trimming cost V 3 bases and J 2 bases, with 13 bases left between them. The CDR3 protein is CSASRGSINTEAFF. The CDR3 coding sequence is TGCAGTGCTAGCAGGGGCAGTATTAACACTGAAGCTTTCTTT.

This clonotype was detected only a few times. The chain joins TRBV28 to TRBJ2-5; the match to TRBD2 covers 11 bases. This CDR3 region has 16 residues. Trimming at V came to 5 bases and at J to 5 bases, leaving 10 bases not matched to a gene. The V gene's germline CDR1 is MDHEN and CDR2 SYDVKM. The chain's CDR3 is CASSPPSSGRLETQYF. For the CDR3, the DNA is TGTGCCAGCAGTCCCCCATCTAGCGGGAGGCTGGAGACCCAGTACTTC.

The V call is TRBV9, the J call TRBJ2-1; 10 positions agree with TRBD2. The CDR3 totals 15 residues. Trimming removed 0 bases from V and 10 bases from J; junction bases left unmatched: 7. The V gene's germline CDR1 is SGDLS and CDR2 YYNGEE. Here the CDR3 DNA reads TGTGCCAGCAGCGTAGTAGCTAGCGGGGGCGGGGAGCAGTTCTTC. Amino acids: CASSVVASGGGEQFF.

The V call is TRBV5-1, the J call TRBJ2-3; TRBD2 agrees at 8 bases. This CDR3 is 15 amino acids long. The J segment lost 1 base and the V segment lost 4 bases, leaving 5 bases of the junction unmatched. From germline, CDR1 is SGHRS and CDR2 YFSETQ. The CDR3 is CASSPPLAGTDTQYF. DNA of the CDR3: TGCGCCAGCAGCCCACCACTAGCGGGCACAGATACGCAGTATTTT.

The table lists this clonotype with a few counts. The chain is built from TRBV14 and TRBJ2-5; 9 bases match TRBD2. CDR3 length: 15 amino acids. Germline V gene data show CDR1 as SGHDN and CDR2 as FVKESK. Trimming removed 4 bases from V and 1 base from J; junction bases left unmatched: 4. The CDR3 protein is CASSLGTSLQETQYF. The DNA for the CDR3 is TGTGCCAGCAGCCTTGGGACTAGCCTCCAAGAGACCCAGTACTTC.

This clonotype was detected many times. The gene calls are TRBV25-1 and TRBJ2-1; 10 positions match TRBD2. CDR1 and CDR2 from the germline V gene are MGHDK and SYGVNS. The CDR3 is 14 residues long. With 7 bases clipped from V and 6 bases from J, the junction kept 6 bases outside the gene matches. CDR3 coding DNA: TGTGCCAGCATCGAGCGGGAGGGGGCCAATGAGCAGTTCTTC. This gives the protein CASIEREGANEQFF.

The table lists this clonotype with a few counts. The J gene is TRBJ2-1, the V gene TRBV19; 7 positions match TRBD1. J lost 7 bases, V lost 3 bases, and 9 bases had no gene match. Germline CDR1 is LNHDA and CDR2 is SQIVND (reference sequence). The CDR3 spans 15 residues. The CDR3, as DNA: TGTGCCAGTAGTATCCTCCCAAAGACAGGGAATGAGCAGTTCTTC. Protein sequence: CASSILPKTGNEQFF.

The sample holds one count of this clonotype. The CDR3 spells CASSPPFRSVRANEQFF. The CDR3 nucleotides are TGTGCCAGCAGCCCGCCCTTTCGCTCAGTTAGGGCCAATGAGCAGTTCTTC. The chain uses TRBV7-9 and TRBJ2-1; D is ambiguous. The CDR3 contains 17 residues. V was clipped by 5 bases and J by 6 bases, with 23 bases between them. Germline V gene data show CDR1 as SEHNR and CDR2 as FQNEAQ (reference sequence).

Here the CDR3 DNA reads TGTGCCAGCACCGGGGGGTTCAATGAGCAGTTCTTC. Amino acids: CASTGGFNEQFF. The rearrangement links TRBV28 to TRBJ2-1, with TRBD2 matching over 7 bases. The CDR3 sequence is 12 residues long. The germline V gene encodes CDR1 MDHEN and CDR2 SYDVKM. The junction had 3 bases not matched to a gene; V was cut back by 7 bases and J by 6 bases. Combining the CDR3 with reference TRBV28 and TRBJ2-1 gives the whole variable domain DVKVTQSSRYLVKRTGEKVFLECVQDMDHENMFWYRQDPGLGLRLIYFSYDVKMKEKGDIPEGYSVSREKKERFSLILESASTNQTSMYLCASTGGFNEQFFGPGTRLTVL.

This chain links TRBV28 with TRBJ2-7; D not resolved. Trimming shortened V by 4 bases and J by 0 bases, and 13 bases separated the two germline ends. Germline lookup yields CDR1 MDHEN and CDR2 SYDVKM. The CDR3 totals 15 residues. CDR3 protein: CASSSRGDFSYEQYF. The DNA of the CDR3 is TGTGCCAGCAGTTCCCGTGGGGATTTCTCCTACGAGCAGTACTTC.

This clonotype was counted ten times or more. CDR3: CASLHEQFF. Here the CDR3 DNA reads TGTGCCAGTCTACATGAGCAGTTCTTC. The V call is TRBV27, the J call TRBJ2-1; unclear D gene. This CDR3 has 9 residues. With 9 bases removed from V and 8 bases from J, the gap between germline ends came to 5 bases. Germline-derived CDR1 and CDR2 are MNHEY and SMNVEV (reference sequence).

This sequence joins TRBV19 and TRBJ1-2; D gene unclear. Trimming removed 3 bases at V and 1 base at J, with 12 bases between. Germline CDR1 is LNHDA and CDR2 is SQIVND (reference sequence). This CDR3 contains 15 residues. CDR3 amino acids: CASSMANRLNYGYTF. DNA for the CDR3: TGTGCCAGTAGTATGGCGAATAGGCTTAACTATGGCTACACCTTC. The full variable domain, rest sourced from reference TRBV19 and TRBJ1-2, is DGGITQSPKYLFRKEGQNVTLSCEQNLNHDAMYWYRQDPGQGLRLIYYSQIVNDFQKGDIAEGYSVSREKKESFPLTVTSAQKNPTAFYLCASSMANRLNYGYTFGSGTRLTVV.

The V call is TRBV29-1, the J call TRBJ2-7; a possible D gene is TRBD2 (5 bases). Trimming left V 0 bases short and J 1 base short, with 13 bases between. The CDR3 is 15 residues long. Germline CDR1 is SQVTM and CDR2 is ANQGSEA. CDR3 nucleotides: TGCAGCGTTGAAGATGGAGGCTCCCCATCCTACGAGCAGTACTTC. This encodes CSVEDGGSPSYEQYF.

This clonotype was found a few times. The chain uses TRBV20-1 and TRBJ2-3, with a tentative D call TRBD1 (5 bases). The CDR3 is 14 residues long. Trimming pared 1 base from V and 2 bases from J, leaving 10 bases between. Looked up from germline, CDR1 is DFQATT and CDR2 is SNEGSKA (reference sequence). The CDR3 sequence: CSARVAGPTDTQYF. In nucleotides, the CDR3 is TGCAGTGCTAGAGTGGCAGGGCCCACAGATACGCAGTATTTT.

This clonotype was detected many times. The V and J genes are TRBV10-3 and TRBJ2-1; 10 nucleotides match TRBD1. The CDR3 totals 13 residues. Germline V gene data show CDR1 as ENHRY and CDR2 as SYGVKD. V lost 10 bases and J lost 7; bases outside the gene matches: 7. The CDR3 region is CATLGQGFNEQFF. The CDR3 DNA follows: TGTGCCACCTTGGGACAGGGGTTTAATGAGCAGTTCTTC.

This clonotype was seen only a few times. The chain employs TRBV28 and TRBJ2-1, with 12 bases identical to TRBD1. CDR3 length: 15 residues. V shed 5 bases, J shed 9 bases, and the junction held 8 bases outside the gene matches. CDR1 and CDR2 (germline): MDHEN, SYDVKM. This CDR3 reads CASSIPGQGAGEQFF. CDR3 coding DNA: TGTGCCAGCAGTATTCCGGGACAGGGGGCTGGTGAGCAGTTCTTC.